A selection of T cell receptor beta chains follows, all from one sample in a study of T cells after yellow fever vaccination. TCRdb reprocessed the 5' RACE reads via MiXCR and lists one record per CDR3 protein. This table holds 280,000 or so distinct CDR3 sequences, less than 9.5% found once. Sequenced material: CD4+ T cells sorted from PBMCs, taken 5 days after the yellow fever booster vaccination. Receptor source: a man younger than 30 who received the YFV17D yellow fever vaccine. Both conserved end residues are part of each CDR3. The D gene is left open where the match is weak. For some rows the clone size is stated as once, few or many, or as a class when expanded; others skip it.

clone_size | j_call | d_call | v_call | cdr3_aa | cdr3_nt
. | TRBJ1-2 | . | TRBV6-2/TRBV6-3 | CASSARSAYGYTF | TGTGCCAGCAGTGCCCGGAGTGCCTATGGCTACACCTTC
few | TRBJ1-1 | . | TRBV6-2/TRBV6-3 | CASSYSWGDDEAFF | TGTGCCAGCAGTTACTCGTGGGGGGATGATGAAGCTTTCTTT
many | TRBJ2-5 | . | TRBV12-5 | CASGSWTTETQYF | TGTGCTAGTGGTTCCTGGACGACGGAGACCCAGTACTTC
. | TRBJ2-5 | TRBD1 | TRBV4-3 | CASSLRGQVQETQYF | TGCGCCAGCAGCCTAAGAGGACAGGTTCAAGAGACCCAGTACTTC
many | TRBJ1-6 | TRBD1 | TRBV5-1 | CASSEGQRNSPLHF | TGCGCCAGCAGCGAGGGACAGAGAAATTCACCCCTCCACTTT
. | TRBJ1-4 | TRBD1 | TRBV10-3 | CASRGEATNEKLFF | TGTGCCAGCAGGGGGGAGGCAACTAATGAAAAACTGTTTTTT
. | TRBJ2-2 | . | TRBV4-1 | CASSRRGTRSNTGELFF | TGCGCCAGCAGCCGACGGGGGACCCGCTCGAACACCGGGGAGCTGTTTTTT
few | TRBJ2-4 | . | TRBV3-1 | CASSQRGGDIQYF | TGTGCCAGCAGCCAAAGGGGGGGAGACATTCAGTACTTC
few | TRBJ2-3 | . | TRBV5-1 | CASSSGTPGDTQYF | TGCGCCAGCAGCTCGGGGACTCCCGGGGATACGCAGTATTTT
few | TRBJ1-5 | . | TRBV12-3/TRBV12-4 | CASTGQGDNQPQHF | TGTGCCAGCACCGGGCAGGGTGACAATCAGCCCCAGCATTTT
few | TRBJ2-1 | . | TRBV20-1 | CSARGDFNEQFF | TGCAGTGCTAGAGGGGACTTCAATGAGCAGTTCTTC
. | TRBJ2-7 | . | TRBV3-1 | CASSRGGGAREQYF | TGTGCCAGCAGCCGAGGAGGCGGGGCTAGGGAGCAGTACTTC
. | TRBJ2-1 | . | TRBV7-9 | CASNYHPRGPIYNEQFF | TGTGCCAGCAACTATCATCCGCGGGGGCCTATCTACAATGAGCAGTTCTTC
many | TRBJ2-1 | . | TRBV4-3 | CASSQVRESNEQFF | TGCGCCAGCAGCCAAGTAAGGGAATCCAATGAGCAGTTCTTC
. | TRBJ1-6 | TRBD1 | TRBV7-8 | CASSVTGGWDSPLHF | TGTGCCAGCAGCGTGACAGGGGGGTGGGATTCACCCCTCCACTTT
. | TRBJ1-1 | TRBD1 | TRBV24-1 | CATSETGKNTEAFF | TGTGCCACCAGCGAGACAGGGAAGAACACTGAAGCTTTCTTT